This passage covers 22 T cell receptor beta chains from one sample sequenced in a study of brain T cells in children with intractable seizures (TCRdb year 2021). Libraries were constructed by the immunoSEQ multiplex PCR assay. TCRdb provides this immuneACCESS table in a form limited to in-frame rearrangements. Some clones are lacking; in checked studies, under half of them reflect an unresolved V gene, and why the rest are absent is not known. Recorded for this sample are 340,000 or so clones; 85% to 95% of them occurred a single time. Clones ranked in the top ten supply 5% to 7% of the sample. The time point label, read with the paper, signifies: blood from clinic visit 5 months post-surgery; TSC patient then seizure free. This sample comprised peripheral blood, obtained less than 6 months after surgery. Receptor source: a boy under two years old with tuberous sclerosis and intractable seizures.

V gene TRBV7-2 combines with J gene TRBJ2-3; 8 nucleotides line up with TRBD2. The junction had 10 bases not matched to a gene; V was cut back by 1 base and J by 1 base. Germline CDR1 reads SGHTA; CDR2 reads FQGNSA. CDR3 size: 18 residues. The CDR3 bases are TGTGCCAGCAGCTTAGGGGTAGGGCGGGGGGATGGCACAGATACGCAGTATTTT. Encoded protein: CASSLGVGRGDGTDTQYF. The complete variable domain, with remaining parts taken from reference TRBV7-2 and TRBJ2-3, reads GAGVSQSPSNKVTEKGKDVELRCDPISGHTALYWYRQSLGQGLEFLIYFQGNSAPDKSGLPSDRFSAERTGGSVSTLTIQRTQQEDSAVYLCASSLGVGRGDGTDTQYFGPGTRLTVL.

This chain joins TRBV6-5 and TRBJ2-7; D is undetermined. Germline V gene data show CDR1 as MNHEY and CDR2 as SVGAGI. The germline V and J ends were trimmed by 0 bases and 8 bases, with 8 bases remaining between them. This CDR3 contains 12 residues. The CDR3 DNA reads TGTGCCAGCAGTTACTCGGGGTCGAAGCAGTACTTC. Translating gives CASSYSGSKQYF.

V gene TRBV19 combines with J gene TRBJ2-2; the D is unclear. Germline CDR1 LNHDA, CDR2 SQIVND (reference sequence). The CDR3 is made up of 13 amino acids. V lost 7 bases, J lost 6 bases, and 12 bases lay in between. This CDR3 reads CASTGLSPGELFF. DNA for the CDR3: TGTGCCAGTACCGGGCTATCTCCCGGGGAGCTGTTTTTT. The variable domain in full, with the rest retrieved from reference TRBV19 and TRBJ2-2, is DGGITQSPKYLFRKEGQNVTLSCEQNLNHDAMYWYRQDPGQGLRLIYYSQIVNDFQKGDIAEGYSVSREKKESFPLTVTSAQKNPTAFYLCASTGLSPGELFFGEGSRLTVL.

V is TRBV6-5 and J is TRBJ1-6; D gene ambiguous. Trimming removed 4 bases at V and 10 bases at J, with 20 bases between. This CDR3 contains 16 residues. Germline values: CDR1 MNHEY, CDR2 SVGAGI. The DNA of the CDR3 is TGTGCCAGCAGTTTGGATCTCCGAGCCCACACGTCACCCCTCCACTTT. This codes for CASSLDLRAHTSPLHF.

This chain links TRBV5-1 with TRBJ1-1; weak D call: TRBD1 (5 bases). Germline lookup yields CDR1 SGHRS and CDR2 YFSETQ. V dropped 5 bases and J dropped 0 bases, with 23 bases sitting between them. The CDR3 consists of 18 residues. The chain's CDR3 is CASSFRAPRQRLNTEAFF. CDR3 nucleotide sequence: TGCGCCAGCAGTTTTCGTGCCCCGAGACAGAGGCTGAACACTGAAGCTTTCTTT.

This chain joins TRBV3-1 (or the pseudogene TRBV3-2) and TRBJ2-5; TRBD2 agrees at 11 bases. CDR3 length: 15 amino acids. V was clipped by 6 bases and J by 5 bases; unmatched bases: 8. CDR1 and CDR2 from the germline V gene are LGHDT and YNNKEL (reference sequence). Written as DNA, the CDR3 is TGTGCCAGCAGGACTAGCGGGATTAGCGGGGAGACCCAGTACTTC. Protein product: CASRTSGISGETQYF.

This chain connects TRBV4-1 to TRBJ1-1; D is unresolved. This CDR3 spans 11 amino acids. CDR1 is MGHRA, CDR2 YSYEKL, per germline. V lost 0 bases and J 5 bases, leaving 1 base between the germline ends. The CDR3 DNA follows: TGCGCCAGCAGCCAAGATACTGAAGCTTTCTTT. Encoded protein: CASSQDTEAFF.

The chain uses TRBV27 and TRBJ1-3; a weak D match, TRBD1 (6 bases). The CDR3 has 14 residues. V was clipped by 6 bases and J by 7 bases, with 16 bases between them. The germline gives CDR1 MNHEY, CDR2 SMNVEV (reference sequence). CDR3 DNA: TGTGCCAGCAGACCACAGGGTGGAATGAACACCATATATTTT. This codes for CASRPQGGMNTIYF.

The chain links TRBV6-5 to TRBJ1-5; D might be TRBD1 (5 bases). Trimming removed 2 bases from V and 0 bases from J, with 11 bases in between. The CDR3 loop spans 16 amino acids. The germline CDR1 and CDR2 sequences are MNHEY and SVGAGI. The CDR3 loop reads CASSYVTTASNQPQHF. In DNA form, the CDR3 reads TGTGCCAGCAGTTACGTTACGACAGCTAGCAATCAGCCCCAGCATTTT.

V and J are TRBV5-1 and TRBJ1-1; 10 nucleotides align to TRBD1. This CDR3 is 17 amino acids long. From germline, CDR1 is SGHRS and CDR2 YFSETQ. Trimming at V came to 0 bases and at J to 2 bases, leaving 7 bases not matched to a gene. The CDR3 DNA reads TGCGCCAGCAGCTTGGCCGAGGGACAGGGGAGAAACACTGAAGCTTTCTTT. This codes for CASSLAEGQGRNTEAFF. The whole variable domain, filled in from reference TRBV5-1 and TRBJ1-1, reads KAGVTQTPRYLIKTRGQQVTLSCSPISGHRSVSWYQQTPGQGLQFLFEYFSETQRNKGNFPGRFSGRQFSNSRSEMNVSTLELGDSALYLCASSLAEGQGRNTEAFFGQGTRLTVV.

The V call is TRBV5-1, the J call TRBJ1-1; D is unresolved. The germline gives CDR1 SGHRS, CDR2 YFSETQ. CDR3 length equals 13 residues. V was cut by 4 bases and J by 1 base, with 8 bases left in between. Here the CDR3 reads CASSVRSNTEAFF. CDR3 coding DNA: TGCGCCAGCAGCGTCAGGTCGAACACTGAAGCTTTCTTT.

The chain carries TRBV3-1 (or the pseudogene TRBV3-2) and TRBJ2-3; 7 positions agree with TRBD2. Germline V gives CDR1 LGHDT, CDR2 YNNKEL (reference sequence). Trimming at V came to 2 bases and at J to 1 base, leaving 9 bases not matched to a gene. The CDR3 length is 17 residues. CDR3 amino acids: CASSQNPAGPRTDTQYF. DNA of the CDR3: TGTGCCAGCAGCCAAAACCCAGCGGGACCCCGCACAGATACGCAGTATTTT.

The CDR3 coding sequence is TGTGCCAGCAGCTCTCTACGGTCGGGCACAGGGGATTTCTCCTACGAGCAGTACTTC. As protein: CASSSLRSGTGDFSYEQYF. J is TRBJ2-7 and V is TRBV11-3, with 7 positions matching TRBD1. V dropped 4 bases and J dropped 0; count of bases not matched to a gene: 18. The CDR3 length is 19 residues. The V gene's germline CDR1 is SGHNT and CDR2 YENEEA.

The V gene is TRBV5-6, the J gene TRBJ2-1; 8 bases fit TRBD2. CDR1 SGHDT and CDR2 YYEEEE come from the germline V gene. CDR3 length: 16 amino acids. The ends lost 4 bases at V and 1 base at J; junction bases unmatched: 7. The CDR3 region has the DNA TGTGCCAGCAGCGGGTGGACTAGCTGGTCCTACAATGAGCAGTTCTTC. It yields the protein CASSGWTSWSYNEQFF.

Here the CDR3 reads CASSQDRGDREGSPLHF. CDR3 in DNA: TGCGCCAGCAGCCAAGATAGAGGGGACAGGGAGGGGTCACCCCTCCACTTT. The V call is TRBV4-1, the J call TRBJ1-6; TRBD1 aligns across 9 bases. With 0 bases clipped from V and 10 bases from J, the junction kept 10 bases outside the gene matches. The length of the CDR3 is 17 residues. Germline V lookup: CDR1 MGHRA, CDR2 YSYEKL.

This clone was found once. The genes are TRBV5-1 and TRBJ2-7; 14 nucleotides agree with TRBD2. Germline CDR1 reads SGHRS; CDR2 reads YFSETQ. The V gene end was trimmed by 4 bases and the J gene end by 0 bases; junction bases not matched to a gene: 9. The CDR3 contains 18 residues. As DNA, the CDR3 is TGCGCCAGCAGCATGGGACTAGCGGGAGTAAAAGGCTCCTACGAGCAGTACTTC. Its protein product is CASSMGLAGVKGSYEQYF.

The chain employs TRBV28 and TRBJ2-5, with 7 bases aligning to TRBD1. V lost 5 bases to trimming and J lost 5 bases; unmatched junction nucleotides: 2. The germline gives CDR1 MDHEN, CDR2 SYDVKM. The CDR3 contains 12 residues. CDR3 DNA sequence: TGTGCCAGCAGTACAGGGGCCGAGACCCAGTACTTC. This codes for CASSTGAETQYF.

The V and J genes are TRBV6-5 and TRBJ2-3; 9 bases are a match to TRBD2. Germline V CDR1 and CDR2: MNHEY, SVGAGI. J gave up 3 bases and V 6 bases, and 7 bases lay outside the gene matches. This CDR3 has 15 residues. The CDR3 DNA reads TGTGCCAGCAGAATGCGGGAGGGCCGAACAGATACGCAGTATTTT. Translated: CASRMREGRTDTQYF.

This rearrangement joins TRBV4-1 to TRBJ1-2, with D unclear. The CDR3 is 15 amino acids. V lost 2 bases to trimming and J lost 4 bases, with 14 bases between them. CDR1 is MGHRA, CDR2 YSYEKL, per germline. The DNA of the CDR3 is TGCGCCAGCAGCCAACGATTATCGGTCAGCTATGGCTACACCTTC. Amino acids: CASSQRLSVSYGYTF.

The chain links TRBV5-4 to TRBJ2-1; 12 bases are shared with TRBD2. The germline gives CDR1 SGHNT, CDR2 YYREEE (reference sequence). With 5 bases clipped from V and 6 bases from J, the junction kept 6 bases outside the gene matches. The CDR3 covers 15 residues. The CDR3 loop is CASRTLAGGLNEQFF. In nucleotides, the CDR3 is TGTGCCAGCAGGACCCTAGCGGGGGGGCTCAATGAGCAGTTCTTC. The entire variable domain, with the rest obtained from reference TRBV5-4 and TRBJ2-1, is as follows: ETGVTQSPTHLIKTRGQQVTLRCSSQSGHNTVSWYQQALGQGPQFIFQYYREEENGRGNFPPRFSGLQFPNYSSELNVNALELDDSALYLCASRTLAGGLNEQFFGPGTRLTVL.

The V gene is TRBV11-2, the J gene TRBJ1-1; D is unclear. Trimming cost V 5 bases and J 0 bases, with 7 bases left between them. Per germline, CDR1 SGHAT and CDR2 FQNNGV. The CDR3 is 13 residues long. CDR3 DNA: TGTGCCAGCAGCCCGGACCTGAACACTGAAGCTTTCTTT. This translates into CASSPDLNTEAFF.

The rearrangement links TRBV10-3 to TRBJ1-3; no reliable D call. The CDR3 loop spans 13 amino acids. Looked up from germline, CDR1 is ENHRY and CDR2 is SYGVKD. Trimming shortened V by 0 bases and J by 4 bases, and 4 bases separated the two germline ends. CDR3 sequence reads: CAISESVGNTIYF. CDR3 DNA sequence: TGTGCCATCAGTGAGTCGGTCGGAAACACCATATATTTT.